This T cell receptor (beta chain) was observed in a study of blood T cell repertoires in COVID-19. Study details: Sites across the United States, Italy and Spain contributed samples from acute and convalescent COVID-19.

Repertoires were generated with immunoSEQ multiplex PCR, while TCRdb's copy carries only in-frame clones and drops some. The repertoire holds fewer than 250,000 clones, with about nine tenths as singletons. Germline V gene sequence: CDR1 SGHAT, CDR2 FQNNGV. The CDR3 has 17 amino acids. With V trimmed by 2 bases and J by 7 bases, 12 bases remained unmatched. The V and J genes are TRBV11-2 and TRBJ2-1; 9 bases map to TRBD2. The sequenced sample consisted of peripheral blood. This receptor was identified in a man aged 25-40 years with COVID-19, enrolled during active disease. In nucleotides, the CDR3 is TGTGCCAGCAGCTTACTGGGACGCCTAGCGGGAATAAATGAGCAGTTCTTC. It is translated as CASSLLGRLAGINEQFF.